Each of the 30 T cell receptor beta chains below was sequenced from the same sample in a study of molecular identifiers for immune sequencing clone quantification. MiXCR, applied by TCRdb to the PCR reads, yields one record per CDR3 protein. The data hold roughly 86,000 distinct CDR3 sequences, with 19% observed a single time. The sequencing input was naive CD8+ T cells from blood, with Jurkat cell RNA spiked in. Subset in this sample: FACS-sorted CD8+CD4-CCR7+CD45RA+ naive T cells. The receptor set was obtained from a human donor in good health. Some libraries in this study had Jurkat cell RNA spiked in.

The CDR3 nucleotides read TGTGCCAGCAGCTCGACTAGCGGGGATACCCAAGAGACCCAGTACTTC. This sequence encodes CASSSTSGDTQETQYF. The rearrangement links TRBV7-9 to TRBJ2-5; the match to TRBD2 covers 11 bases. CDR1 and CDR2 (germline): SEHNR, FQNEAQ (reference sequence). The J segment lost 1 base and the V segment lost 4 bases, leaving 5 bases of the junction unmatched. CDR3 size: 16 residues.

Ten or more counts support this clonotype. The chain is built from TRBV15 and TRBJ1-1; 9 bases match TRBD1. The V gene's germline CDR1 is LNHNV and CDR2 YYDKDF (reference sequence). V lost 5 bases, J lost 11 bases, and 15 bases stayed unmatched. This CDR3 has 15 amino acids. The CDR3 protein is CATSPRTGARLGAFF. Here the CDR3 DNA reads TGTGCCACCAGCCCCCGGACAGGGGCCCGCCTGGGGGCTTTCTTT.

There are many counts of this clonotype. CDR3 sequence: CASSQVPDKNTEAFF. CDR3 DNA: TGCGCCAGCAGCCAAGTGCCAGACAAGAACACTGAAGCTTTCTTT. The chain uses TRBV4-1 and TRBJ1-1, with D unresolved. In germline, CDR1 is MGHRA, CDR2 YSYEKL. Trimming shortened V by 1 base and J by 1 base, and 10 bases separated the two germline ends. The CDR3 is 15 amino acids.

As regards this clonotype: Since a much larger clone is just one base distant, this may be a read error. The gene calls are TRBV13 and TRBJ2-3, with D possibly matching TRBD2 (6 bases). Per germline, CDR1 PRHDT and CDR2 FYEKMQ (reference sequence). The CDR3 loop spans 16 amino acids. Trimming stripped 2 bases from V and 2 bases from J, with 14 bases between. The CDR3 is CASSLPQRRVTDTQYF. CDR3 DNA sequence: TGTGCCAGCAGCTTACCCCAGAGGAGGGTCACAGATACGCAGTATTTT.

This clonotype was seen many times. The chain is built from TRBV7-9 and TRBJ2-2, with no clear D. This CDR3 region has 16 residues. Germline V gene sequence: CDR1 SEHNR, CDR2 FQNEAQ (reference sequence). V was shortened by 9 bases and J by 1 base, with 18 bases between the two germline ends. CDR3 in DNA: TGTGCCAGATTACCCCTACAAGCTTGGAACACCGGGGAGCTGTTTTTT. Protein sequence: CARLPLQAWNTGELFF.

About this clonotype itself: A clone one base away is much larger, so this may be a read error. The chain carries TRBV5-1 and TRBJ1-2; D not certain. Trimming shortened V by 3 bases and J by 7 bases, and 19 bases separated the two germline ends. Germline V CDR1 and CDR2: SGHRS, YFSETQ. The CDR3 loop spans 15 amino acids. In nucleotides, the CDR3 is TGCGCCAGCAGCTCAGATCCGGGAGCCCCGCCTGGCTACACCTTC. Amino acids: CASSSDPGAPPGYTF.

This clonotype was detected many times. CDR3 sequence reads: CASSETGYEQYF. DNA of the CDR3: TGTGCCAGCAGTGAGACAGGCTACGAGCAGTACTTC. This sequence joins TRBV25-1 and TRBJ2-7; TRBD1 is a possible D gene (6 bases). Between the trimmed V and J ends, which lost 3 bases and 3 bases, there was a span of 6 bases. The CDR3 consists of 12 residues. CDR1 and CDR2 (germline): MGHDK, SYGVNS.

This clonotype was counted at least ten times. The chain joins TRBV11-2 to TRBJ1-3, with D perhaps TRBD1 (5 bases). This CDR3 is built from 13 residues. Trimming stripped 6 bases from V and 4 bases from J, with 10 bases between. The germline V gene encodes CDR1 SGHAT and CDR2 FQNNGV. CDR3 amino acids: CASSPGSGNTIYF. The DNA of the CDR3 is TGTGCCAGCAGTCCAGGGTCCGGAAACACCATATATTTT.

At least ten counts were recorded for this clonotype. The CDR3 DNA is TGTGCCAGCAGTCCTCGGGACAGGGGCTACAATGAGCAGTTCTTC. Residues: CASSPRDRGYNEQFF. V is TRBV12-3 or TRBV12-4 and J is TRBJ2-1; 10 bases agree with TRBD1. The CDR3 covers 15 residues. The ends lost 5 bases at V and 3 bases at J; junction bases unmatched: 4.

About this clonotype: A much more abundant neighbour one base away suggests this may be a read error. V and J are TRBV11-2 and TRBJ2-3, with D maybe TRBD1 (6 bases). The CDR3 covers 18 residues. Germline-derived CDR1 and CDR2 are SGHAT and FQNNGV. Trimming took 4 bases from V and 2 from J, leaving 22 bases between them. CDR3 protein: CASSSPQWTAKSTDTQYF. CDR3 DNA sequence: TGTGCCAGCAGCTCCCCCCAATGGACAGCCAAATCCACAGATACGCAGTATTTT.

Regarding this clonotype: This may arise from a read error, as a much more abundant clone is one base away. The chain is built from TRBV4-1 and TRBJ2-7; perhaps TRBD2 as D (6 bases). The CDR3 covers 13 residues. Germline CDR1 is MGHRA and CDR2 is YSYEKL. This CDR3 is CASSQVGRYGQYF. CDR3 nucleotide sequence: TGCGCCAGCAGCCAAGTTGGGAGGTACGGGCAGTACTTC.

This sequence joins TRBV28 and TRBJ2-7; 9 bases are shared with TRBD2. The CDR3 length is 13 residues. V dropped 6 bases and J dropped 3; count of bases not matched to a gene: 3. The germline CDR1 and CDR2 sequences are MDHEN and SYDVKM. This CDR3 is CASRLAGSYEQYF. The CDR3 DNA reads TGTGCCAGCAGGCTAGCGGGGAGCTACGAGCAGTACTTC.

In this sample, this clonotype turned up many times. This sequence joins TRBV12-3 or TRBV12-4 and TRBJ1-1; D is undetermined. The CDR3 runs 13 residues. The ends were cut back, 5 bases at V and 10 bases at J, with 17 bases in the middle. The CDR3 DNA follows: TGTGCCAGCAGTCCGACGACCCGCAGGAGAGCTTTCTTT. Its protein product is CASSPTTRRRAFF.

Concerning this clonotype: A single base separates this from a much larger clone, so it may be a read error. V and J are TRBV6-5 and TRBJ1-6; D is ambiguous. Germline CDR1 and CDR2: MNHEY and SVGAGI. This CDR3 comprises 13 residues. V shed 11 bases and J shed 7 bases, with 15 bases lying between them. CDR3 in DNA: TGTGCCGGCACTGCAACAGAGAATTCACCCCTCCACTTT. This translates into CAGTATENSPLHF.

This clonotype was seen repeatedly, ten times or more. The chain carries TRBV6-1 and TRBJ2-1; D could derive from TRBD1 or TRBD2 (5 bases each). This CDR3 is 15 amino acids long. The germline V and J ends were trimmed by 10 bases and 8 bases, with 24 bases remaining between them. The germline V gene has CDR1 MNHNS and CDR2 SASEGT. Here the CDR3 reads CATFPRQKGVHEQFF. The CDR3 bases are TGTGCCACCTTCCCCCGACAGAAGGGAGTCCATGAGCAGTTCTTC.

This clonotype was seen repeatedly, ten times or more. This chain joins TRBV4-1 and TRBJ2-7, with a possible D match to TRBD2 (6 bases). The length of the CDR3 is 14 residues. Trimming left V 4 bases short and J 2 bases short, with 12 bases between. Germline values: CDR1 MGHRA, CDR2 YSYEKL. This CDR3 reads CASSRTSGAYEQYF. CDR3 nucleotide sequence: TGCGCCAGCAGCCGGACATCGGGAGCCTACGAGCAGTACTTC.

As regards this clonotype: No conserved phenylalanine or tryptophan ends this CDR3, so it is likely a read error. This chain uses TRBV5-3 with TRBJ2-7, with D perhaps being TRBD1 or TRBD2 (7 bases each). TRBV5-3 is reported as an ORF; its role is uncertain. Trimming shortened V by 8 bases and J by 6 bases, and 24 bases separated the two germline ends. This CDR3 has 15 residues. The CDR3 sequence is CASSPEGRGPAEQYL. Written as DNA, the CDR3 is TGTGCCAGCAGCCCGGAGGGGAGGGGGCCAGCCGAGCAGTACCTC.

This clonotype was picked up many times. The V gene is TRBV6-2 or TRBV6-3, the J gene TRBJ2-7, with D tentatively TRBD2 (5 bases). The CDR3 consists of 10 residues. Trimming left V 9 bases short and J 6 bases short, with 9 bases between. The V gene's germline CDR1 is MNHEY and CDR2 SVGEGT. The CDR3 DNA sequence: TGTGCCAGTGGAGGCCTCGAGCAGTACTTC. Its translation is CASGGLEQYF.

There are many counts of this clonotype. J is TRBJ1-1 and V is TRBV4-1, with D perhaps TRBD1 (5 bases). The CDR3 is 14 residues long. Germline values: CDR1 MGHRA, CDR2 YSYEKL. Trimming left V 0 bases short and J 7 bases short, with 12 bases between. DNA of the CDR3: TGCGCCAGCAGCCAAGAGGGGGGAGGCGGTGAAGCTTTCTTT. As protein: CASSQEGGGGEAFF.

Comment on this clonotype: A much larger clone lies a single base off, so this may be a read error. The final CDR3 position lacks the conserved phenylalanine or tryptophan, pointing to a likely read error. The rearrangement uses TRBV18 and TRBJ2-7; TRBD1 aligns across 10 bases. The CDR3 covers 16 residues. Germline V gene sequence: CDR1 KGHSH, CDR2 LQKENI. The V gene end was trimmed by 1 base and the J gene end by 6 bases; junction bases not matched to a gene: 9. The CDR3 DNA sequence: TGTGCCAGCTCACCACTTGAGGGACAGGGGTGGGGCGAGCAGTACTCC. It translates to CASSPLEGQGWGEQYS.

This clonotype was counted ten times or more. The chain links TRBV25-1 to TRBJ2-5; 7 bases are shared with TRBD1. Germline-derived CDR1 and CDR2 are MGHDK and SYGVNS. Trimming removed 3 bases from V and 6 bases from J; junction bases left unmatched: 10. The CDR3 sequence is 15 residues long. The CDR3 reads CASSDPRTGWKTQYF. The CDR3 DNA reads as TGTGCCAGCAGTGACCCCCGGACAGGTTGGAAGACCCAGTACTTC.

On this clonotype: Since a much larger clone is just one base distant, this may be a read error. A read error is likely, as this CDR3 ends without the conserved phenylalanine or tryptophan. CDR3 amino acids: CASTHGTGGNQPQHS. The DNA of the CDR3 is TGTGCCAGTACCCATGGGACAGGGGGCAATCAGCCCCAGCATTCT. The chain combines TRBV19 with TRBJ1-5; 10 nucleotides match TRBD1. This CDR3 region has 15 residues. Trimming took 7 bases from V and 2 from J; bases not matched to a gene: 5. CDR1 and CDR2 from the germline V gene are LNHDA and SQIVND (reference sequence).

This clonotype has at least ten counts. The J gene is TRBJ2-3, the V gene TRBV9; 8 positions agree with TRBD2. V shed 4 bases and J 0 bases; nucleotides not matched to a gene: 7. CDR1 and CDR2 from the germline V gene are SGDLS and YYNGEE. The CDR3 runs to 16 residues. CDR3 residues: CASSPGGVSSTDTQYF. As DNA, the CDR3 is TGTGCCAGCAGCCCGGGGGGGGTTAGTAGCACAGATACGCAGTATTTT.

The rearrangement uses TRBV2 and TRBJ1-2; unclear D gene. Germline-derived CDR1 and CDR2 are SNHLY and FYNNEI. The length of the CDR3 is 14 residues. The V end lost 5 bases, the J end lost 4 bases, and 14 bases lay between the germline ends. The CDR3 loop reads CASSPTTLSYGYTF. CDR3 coding DNA: TGTGCCAGCAGTCCTACGACCCTTTCCTATGGCTACACCTTC.

The chain uses TRBV3-1 and TRBJ2-2; D tentatively fits TRBD1 or TRBD2 (5 bases each). Trimming took off 5 bases at V and 2 bases at J, with 21 bases between the two ends. The germline gives CDR1 LGHDT, CDR2 YNNKEL (reference sequence). The CDR3 sequence is 18 residues long. CDR3 bases: TGTGCCAGCAGCTACTTAATTACCGGGACCGAAAACACCGGGGAGCTGTTTTTT. Amino acid sequence: CASSYLITGTENTGELFF.

This clonotype was seen at least ten times. This chain connects TRBV5-1 to TRBJ2-5; no clear D. V was trimmed by 4 bases and J by 4 bases, leaving 8 bases between them. Germline values: CDR1 SGHRS, CDR2 YFSETQ. The CDR3 consists of 12 residues. In nucleotides, the CDR3 is TGCGCCAGCAGCCCCTTAGGAGAGACCCAGTACTTC. Translation: CASSPLGETQYF.

This clonotype was seen repeatedly, ten times or more. The chain uses TRBV27 and TRBJ1-5; D not certain. From germline, CDR1 is MNHEY and CDR2 SMNVEV (reference sequence). The ends were cut back, 0 bases at V and 0 bases at J, with 0 bases in the middle. The CDR3 length is 13 residues. The CDR3 loop is CASSLSSNQPQHF. The CDR3 nucleotides read TGTGCCAGCAGTTTATCTAGCAATCAGCCCCAGCATTTT.

This clonotype was seen at least ten times. The rearrangement links TRBV9 to TRBJ2-2, with 8 nucleotides matching TRBD2. Germline V gives CDR1 SGDLS, CDR2 YYNGEE. The CDR3 sequence is 16 residues long. J was trimmed by 7 bases and V by 3 bases; bases with no gene match: 11. In DNA, the CDR3 is TGTGCCAGCAGCGCCCATTTAGGACTAGCTGGCGGGGAGCTGTTTTTT. Protein: CASSAHLGLAGGELFF.

Ten or more counts support this clonotype. The chain couples TRBV6-2 or TRBV6-3 to TRBJ1-1; unclear D gene. This CDR3 contains 16 residues. V was clipped by 2 bases and J by 2 bases, with 15 bases between them. The germline gives CDR1 MNHEY, CDR2 SVGEGT. The CDR3 loop reads CASSYVASIVNTEAFF. CDR3 coding DNA: TGTGCCAGCAGTTACGTCGCCAGCATAGTCAACACTGAAGCTTTCTTT.

This clonotype came up many times. V gene TRBV24-1 combines with J gene TRBJ2-3; 8 bases are a match to TRBD2. The germline V gene encodes CDR1 KGHDR and CDR2 SFDVKD. Losses at the gene ends were 7 bases for V and 4 bases for J; bases not matched to a gene: 3. The CDR3 extends over 13 amino acids. The CDR3 nucleotides are TGTGCCACCAGATCAGCGGGGGCAGATACGCAGTATTTT. Its translation: CATRSAGADTQYF.